A selection of T cell receptor beta chains follows, all from one sample in a study of T cells after yellow fever vaccination. Via MiXCR, TCRdb re-called the 5' RACE reads, giving one row per CDR3 protein. The table includes about 330,000 distinct CDR3 sequences, around 6.8% detected once. Sample: PBMCs, taken roughly seven weeks after the first yellow fever vaccination. The source is a man younger than 35 who received the YFV17D yellow fever vaccine. Each CDR3 is given with its conserved first and last residue. The order of the fields is J gene, D gene, clone size, V gene, CDR3 DNA, CDR3 protein. The D gene is left open where the match is weak. The size entry is marked missing in some rows and otherwise reads once, few, many or a size class.

>TRBJ2-3|TRBD2|.|TRBV20-1
TGCAGTGCTAGCCCCGGACTAGGTTCTAGCACAGATACGCAGTATTTT
CSASPGLGSSTDTQYF
>TRBJ2-5|TRBD2|.|TRBV12-3/TRBV12-4
TGTGCCAGCAGTACTAGCGGGGGACACCAAGAGACCCAGTACTTC
CASSTSGGHQETQYF
>TRBJ2-3|.|few|TRBV30
TGTGCCTGGAGTAGCCCGGGGACAGATACGCAGTATTTT
CAWSSPGTDTQYF
>TRBJ2-2|.|.|TRBV9
TGTGCCAGCAGCGTATTGTCCGGGGAGCTGTTTTTT
CASSVLSGELFF
>TRBJ1-1|TRBD1|few|TRBV11-2
TGTGCCAGCAGCTATATATACAGGGGATTGACTGAAGCTTTCTTT
CASSYIYRGLTEAFF
>TRBJ2-2|TRBD2|many|TRBV20-1
TGCAGTGCTAGCCCGGGGGGGCCCATCGGGGAGCTGTTTTTT
CSASPGGPIGELFF
>TRBJ2-3|.|few|TRBV7-2
TGTGCCAGCAGCCCCCAAACAGATACGCAGTATTTT
CASSPQTDTQYF
>TRBJ2-3|TRBD2|.|TRBV7-2
TGTGCCAGCAGCGGCCTAGCGGGGGTGTTGGGGGAAGATACGCAGTATTTT
CASSGLAGVLGEDTQYF
>TRBJ1-1|.|few|TRBV7-9
TGTGCCAGCACCGGTGGACGGGCGGGTACTGAAGCTTTCTTT
CASTGGRAGTEAFF
>TRBJ2-5|TRBD1|.|TRBV18
TGTGCCAGCTCACCCGCAGGGGGACCACAAGAGACCCAGTACTTC
CASSPAGGPQETQYF
>TRBJ1-2|.|.|TRBV5-8
TGTGCCAGCAGCTTGCATCCAGGGAGACGCGCAGGGGGCTACACCTTC
CASSLHPGRRAGGYTF
>TRBJ1-2|.|.|TRBV28
TGTGCCAGCAATACAGGTTTGAGTGGCTACACCTTC
CASNTGLSGYTF
>TRBJ2-7|.|few|TRBV4-1
TGCGCCAGCAGCCAACCGGGGCAGGGACTCTACGAGCAGTACTTC
CASSQPGQGLYEQYF
>TRBJ2-1|.|few|TRBV5-1
TGCGCCAGCAGCTTCGACACGAACAATGAGCAGTTCTTC
CASSFDTNNEQFF
>TRBJ2-3|TRBD2|many|TRBV5-5
TGTGCCAGCAGCCCAGCGGGGGGGCGCACAGATACGCAGTATTTT
CASSPAGGRTDTQYF
>TRBJ2-1|.|.|TRBV20-1
TGCTGTGCTAGAGTGGGCAGGGTTGATTATGAGCAGTTCTTC
CCARVGRVDYEQFF
>TRBJ2-1|TRBD2|many|TRBV11-2
TGTGCCAGCAGTCCAGGGACTAGCGGGGGGGCAAATGAGCAGTTCTTC
CASSPGTSGGANEQFF
>TRBJ2-5|.|few|TRBV11-3
TGTGCCAGCAGCTTAGGCGGGGGCCGCCAAGAGACCCAGTACTTC
CASSLGGGRQETQYF
>TRBJ2-2|.|few|TRBV28
TGTGCCAGCAGTTTATTGCAAACGGACACCGGGGAGCTGTTTTTT
CASSLLQTDTGELFF
>TRBJ2-3|TRBD1|.|TRBV29-1
TGCAGCGTGGGATGGGGTTCGGGACAGTCTACTAGCACAGATACGCAGTATTTT
CSVGWGSGQSTSTDTQYF
>TRBJ1-1|.|.|TRBV11-2
TGTGCCAGCGCCCCACAGGGGAACACTGAAGCTTTCTTT
CASAPQGNTEAFF
>TRBJ1-6|.|.|TRBV6-5
TGTGCCAGCAGTTACTTTCAGGGTGGTAATTCACCCCTCCACTTT
CASSYFQGGNSPLHF
>TRBJ2-5|TRBD1|many|TRBV7-2
TGTGCCAGCAGCAAGGACAGGGACGAGACCCAGTACTTC
CASSKDRDETQYF
>TRBJ2-2|.|many|TRBV5-1
TGCGCCAGCAGCTTGAGGGAACAGGACGGGGAGCTGTTTTTT
CASSLREQDGELFF
>TRBJ2-3|.|few|TRBV19
TGTGCCAGTAGTTCTGGCTTCGGAGATACGCAGTATTTT
CASSSGFGDTQYF
>TRBJ1-1|TRBD1|few|TRBV7-9
TGTGCCAGCAGCCTCGAACAGGGGGACACTGAAGCTTTCTTT
CASSLEQGDTEAFF
>TRBJ2-3|.|.|TRBV7-8
TGTGCCAGCATTTCCCGGACGGTAACTAGCACAGATACGCAGTATTTT
CASISRTVTSTDTQYF
>TRBJ1-1|TRBD1|.|TRBV7-2
TGTGCCAGCAGCTCCCCGCAGGGGGCCGGCACTGAAGCTTTCTTT
CASSSPQGAGTEAFF